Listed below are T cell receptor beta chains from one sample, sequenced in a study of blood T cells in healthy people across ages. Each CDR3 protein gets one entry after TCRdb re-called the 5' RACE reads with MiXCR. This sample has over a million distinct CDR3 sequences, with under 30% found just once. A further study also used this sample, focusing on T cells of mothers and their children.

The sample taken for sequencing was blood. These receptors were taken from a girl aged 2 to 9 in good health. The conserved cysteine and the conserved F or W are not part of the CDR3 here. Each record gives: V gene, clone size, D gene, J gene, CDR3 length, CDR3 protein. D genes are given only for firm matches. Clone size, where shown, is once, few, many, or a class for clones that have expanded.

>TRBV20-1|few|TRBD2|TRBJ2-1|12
SAQPSGTYNEQF
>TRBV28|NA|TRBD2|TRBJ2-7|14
ASSPLAYSGKNEQY
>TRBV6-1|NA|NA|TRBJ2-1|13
ASSEDRASYNEQF
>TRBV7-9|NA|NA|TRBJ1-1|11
ASSSPLLTEAF
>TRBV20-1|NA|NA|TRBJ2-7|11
SGGLGRSYEQY
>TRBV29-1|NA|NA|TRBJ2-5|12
SVRIAVDGETQY
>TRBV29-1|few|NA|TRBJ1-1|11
SVHPEMRTEAF
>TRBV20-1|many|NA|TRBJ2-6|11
SARGSGANVLT
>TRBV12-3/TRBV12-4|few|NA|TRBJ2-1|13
ASTNWARSYNEQF
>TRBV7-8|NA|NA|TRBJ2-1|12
ASGGSFYKETQF
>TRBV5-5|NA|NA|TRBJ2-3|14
ASSMDSRVPTDTQY
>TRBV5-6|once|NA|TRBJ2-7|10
ASSSQLGEQY
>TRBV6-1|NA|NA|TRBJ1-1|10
ASRTLNTEAF
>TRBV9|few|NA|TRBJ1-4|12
ASSVAGSNEKLF
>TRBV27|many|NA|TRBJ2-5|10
ASSSPGWTQY
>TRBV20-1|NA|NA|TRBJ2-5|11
SSPSLEEETQY
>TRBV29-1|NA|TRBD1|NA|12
SVLDPGGAYEQY
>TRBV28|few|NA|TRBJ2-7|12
ASSQTGEVREQY
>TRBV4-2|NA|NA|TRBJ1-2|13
ASSPPGTLAYGYT
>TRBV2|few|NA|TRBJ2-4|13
ASSEARIAKNIQY
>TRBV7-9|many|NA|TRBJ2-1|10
ASSLGNNEQF
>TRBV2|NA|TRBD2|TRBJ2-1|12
ASRGTSGGHEQF
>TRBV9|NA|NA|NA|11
ASSVGRHNEQF
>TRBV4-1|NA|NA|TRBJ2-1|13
ASSREGLAYNEQF
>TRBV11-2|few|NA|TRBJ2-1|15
ASSSLGGTSRYNEQF
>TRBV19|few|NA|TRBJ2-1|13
AISAGLSSYNEQF
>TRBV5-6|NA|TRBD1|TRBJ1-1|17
ASSQDTGTGEWMNTEAF
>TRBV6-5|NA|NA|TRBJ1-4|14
ASSYSLPPESEKLF
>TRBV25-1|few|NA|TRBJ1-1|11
ASQGRRGTEAF
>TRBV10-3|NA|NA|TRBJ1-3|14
AISESIGRRGNTIY
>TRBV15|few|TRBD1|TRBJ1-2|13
ATSRDGTGAYGYT
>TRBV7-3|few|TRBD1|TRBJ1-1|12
ASSGIGGFTEAF
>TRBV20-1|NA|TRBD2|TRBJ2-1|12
SASPSGGYNEQF
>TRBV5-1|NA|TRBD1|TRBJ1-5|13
ASSLGPQGDQPQH
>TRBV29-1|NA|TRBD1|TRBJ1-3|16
SVEDGTGFSLAGNTIY
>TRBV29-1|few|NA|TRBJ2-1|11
SVYRGAHNEQF
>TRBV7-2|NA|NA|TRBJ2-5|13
ASSTVGGAQETQY
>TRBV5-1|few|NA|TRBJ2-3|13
ASSLAEGVGDTQY
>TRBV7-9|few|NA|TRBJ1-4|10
ASSPPDEELF
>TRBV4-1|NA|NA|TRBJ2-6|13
ASSLIQTGANVLT
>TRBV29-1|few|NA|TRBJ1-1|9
SVSVSTEAF
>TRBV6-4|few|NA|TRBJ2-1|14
ASSDKGTTDPNEQF
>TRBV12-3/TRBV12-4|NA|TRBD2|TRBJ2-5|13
ASSLGTSGAETQY
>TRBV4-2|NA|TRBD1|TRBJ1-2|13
ASSQWRTGPYGYT
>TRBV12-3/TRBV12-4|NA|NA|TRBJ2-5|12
ASSEGIGPETQY
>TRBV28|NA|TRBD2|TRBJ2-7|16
ASLDFGVGGPVIDEQY
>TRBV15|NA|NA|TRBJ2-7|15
ATSRDFMEGNKYEQY
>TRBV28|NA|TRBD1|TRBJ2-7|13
ASRFSGTASYEQY
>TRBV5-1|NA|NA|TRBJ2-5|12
ASKGPFGQETQY
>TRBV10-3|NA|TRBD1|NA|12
AIFTGGPYNGQF
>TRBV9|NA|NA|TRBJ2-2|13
ASSPMGGHTGELF
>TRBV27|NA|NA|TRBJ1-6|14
ASSSTPGAQSSPLH
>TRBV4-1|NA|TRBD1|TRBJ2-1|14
ASSLTGTGSRNEQF
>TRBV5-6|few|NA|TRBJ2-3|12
ASSLDWPTDTQY
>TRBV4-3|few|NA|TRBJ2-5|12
ASSQDALLETQY
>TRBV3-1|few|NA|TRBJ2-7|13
ASSQVEGGWYEQY
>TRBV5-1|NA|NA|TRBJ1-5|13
ASSPGQSGNQPQH
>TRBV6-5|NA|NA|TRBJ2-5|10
ASSYGGYERF
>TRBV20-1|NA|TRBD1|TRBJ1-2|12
SAGSGGAYYGYT
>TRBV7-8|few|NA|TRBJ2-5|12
ASSHRGGGETQY